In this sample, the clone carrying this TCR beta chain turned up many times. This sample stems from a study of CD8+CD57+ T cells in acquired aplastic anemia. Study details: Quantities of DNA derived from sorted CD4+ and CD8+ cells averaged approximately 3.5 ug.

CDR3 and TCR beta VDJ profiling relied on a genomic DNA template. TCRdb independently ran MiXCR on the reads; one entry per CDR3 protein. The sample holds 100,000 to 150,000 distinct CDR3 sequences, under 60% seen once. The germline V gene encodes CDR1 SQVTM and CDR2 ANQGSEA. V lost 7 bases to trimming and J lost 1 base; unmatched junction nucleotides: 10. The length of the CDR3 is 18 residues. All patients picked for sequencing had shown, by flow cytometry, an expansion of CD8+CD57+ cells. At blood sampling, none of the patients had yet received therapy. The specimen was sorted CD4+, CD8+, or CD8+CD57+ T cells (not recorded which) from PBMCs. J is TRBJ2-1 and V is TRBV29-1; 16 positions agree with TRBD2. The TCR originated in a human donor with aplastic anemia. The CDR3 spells CSGGGTSGRAFSYNEQFF. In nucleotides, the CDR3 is TGCAGCGGCGGAGGGACTAGCGGGAGGGCCTTTTCCTACAATGAGCAGTTCTTC.